This T cell receptor (beta chain) was recovered during a study of CD8+ T cells in alopecia areata. For the study at large: Tofacitinib therapy took 6 to 18 months; 6 months off drug came after.

Concerning this clone: Its antigen remains unidentified.

Trimming cost V 7 bases and J 2 bases, with 9 bases left between them. CDR3 length: 14 residues. In germline, CDR1 is SGHNT, CDR2 YENEEA. Study-level findings and limits: Although TCR sharing was seen in mice, sharing across patients was less clear, possibly for HLA-related reasons. Scalp lesions, especially in alopecia totalis/universalis, had higher clonality than normal scalp.

After isolation, RNA underwent reverse transcription to generate cDNA as the sequencing template. TCRdb's table, derived via immunoSEQ multiplex PCR, lists solely in-frame clones and lacks some. The table shows roughly 200,000 clones, with roughly 63% occurring only once. Punch biopsies of lesional scalp, plus peripheral blood, were taken from alopecia areata patients. The TCR sequence derives from a human donor with alopecia areata. Sample: CD4+ T cells sorted from blood, taken at week 0. The genes are TRBV11-3 and TRBJ2-6; D gene ambiguous. In DNA form, the CDR3 reads TGTGCCAGCACCAAAGGGACTGGGGCCAACGTCCTGACTTTC. Translating gives CASTKGTGANVLTF. The full variable domain, rest sourced from reference TRBV11-3 and TRBJ2-6, is EAGVVQSPRYKIIEKKQPVAFWCNPISGHNTLYWYLQNLGQGPELLIRYENEEAVDDSQLPKDRFSAERLKGVDSTLKIQPAELGDSAVYLCASTKGTGANVLTFGAGSRLTVL.